Shown below are 12 T cell receptor beta chains from a single sample sequenced in a study of T-cell reconstitution after alpha-beta-depleted transplantation in children. TCRbeta library preparation incorporated unique molecular identifiers. MiXCR was run by TCRdb on the PCR reads, yielding one entry per CDR3 protein. Of 60,000 or so distinct CDR3 sequences in the sample, 40% to 55% were seen once. This specimen was PBMCs, mostly from graft donor cells, taken 360 days after TCRalphabeta/CD19-depleted stem cell transplant. The receptors come from a male patient aged 10-17 years who had a stem cell transplant for acute lymphoblastic leukemia, so the T cells may come from the graft donor.

The chain combines TRBV7-6 with TRBJ2-1; D gene unclear. The V gene's germline CDR1 is SGHVS and CDR2 FNYEAQ. The V end lost 4 bases, the J end lost 0 bases, and 10 bases lay between the germline ends. The CDR3 is 15 amino acids. The chain's CDR3 is CASSSGRSSYNEQFF. Here the CDR3 DNA reads TGTGCCAGCAGCTCTGGGCGAAGCTCCTACAATGAGCAGTTCTTC.

V gene TRBV29-1 combines with J gene TRBJ2-5; D possibly corresponds to TRBD2 (6 bases). The V end lost 3 bases, the J end lost 4 bases, and 12 bases lay between the germline ends. The CDR3 is 13 residues long. The V gene's germline CDR1 is SQVTM and CDR2 ANQGSEA. The CDR3 sequence is CSVEGGNLETQYF. The CDR3 DNA sequence: TGCAGCGTTGAGGGCGGGAACTTAGAGACCCAGTACTTC.

This rearrangement joins TRBV7-9 to TRBJ2-1; 11 nucleotides line up with TRBD2. V was pared by 5 bases and J by 4 bases, with 7 bases of the junction left unmatched. CDR1 and CDR2 (germline): SEHNR, FQNEAQ (reference sequence). This CDR3 has 16 residues. CDR3 region: CASSQGTSGDYNEQFF. The CDR3 DNA reads TGTGCCAGCAGCCAGGGGACTAGCGGTGATTACAATGAGCAGTTCTTC.

This clonotype occurred a few times. The chain carries TRBV7-2 and TRBJ2-4; D ambiguous. Per the germline V gene, CDR1 is SGHTA and CDR2 is FQGNSA. Between the trimmed V and J ends, which lost 1 base and 0 bases, there was a span of 13 bases. The CDR3 totals 17 residues. The CDR3 loop is CASSLGTLTGAKNIQYF. CDR3 DNA sequence: TGTGCCAGCAGCTTAGGGACGTTAACTGGAGCCAAAAACATTCAGTACTTC.

The rearrangement uses TRBV11-3 and TRBJ1-1; D not certain. V shed 5 bases and J shed 6 bases, with 13 bases lying between them. CDR1 SGHNT and CDR2 YENEEA come from the germline V gene. This CDR3 spans 13 amino acids. In DNA form, the CDR3 reads TGTGCCAGCAGCCCAAGAAGGGAGGCTGAAGCTTTCTTT. Its protein is CASSPRREAEAFF.

The genes are TRBV29-1 and TRBJ2-1, with TRBD2 identical over 14 bases. The CDR3 length is 12 residues. Trimming cost V 2 bases and J 16 bases; bases outside gene matches: 4. Germline lookup yields CDR1 SQVTM and CDR2 ANQGSEA. The CDR3 nucleotides read TGCAGCGTTGAACCGGGACTAGCGGGAGAATTCTTC. Protein sequence: CSVEPGLAGEFF.

The rearrangement joins TRBV7-9 to TRBJ2-7, with D perhaps TRBD1 (5 bases). The ends were cut back, 5 bases at V and 0 bases at J, with 11 bases in the middle. The CDR3 loop spans 14 amino acids. Germline-derived CDR1 and CDR2 are SEHNR and FQNEAQ (reference sequence). DNA of the CDR3: TGTGCCAGCAGCCCCGACAGTCTCTCCTACGAGCAGTACTTC. Encoded protein: CASSPDSLSYEQYF.

This clonotype turned up a few times. This chain links TRBV7-2 with TRBJ2-7; D ambiguous. V was trimmed by 1 base and J by 1 base, leaving 5 bases between them. The CDR3 totals 13 residues. Germline loops: CDR1 SGHTA, CDR2 FQGNSA. The CDR3 DNA reads as TGTGCCAGCAGCTTAGAGACTTCCTACGAGCAGTACTTC. It encodes CASSLETSYEQYF.

V is TRBV10-3 and J is TRBJ2-4, with D unresolved. This CDR3 has 14 amino acids. Germline assignment: CDR1 ENHRY and CDR2 SYGVKD. The ends were cut back, 2 bases at V and 4 bases at J, with 9 bases in the middle. The CDR3 DNA reads as TGTGCCATCAGTGAGCCAGACTTGAAAAACATTCAGTACTTC. It encodes CAISEPDLKNIQYF.

This rearrangement joins TRBV5-1 to TRBJ2-3, with D perhaps TRBD2 (5 bases). Germline CDR1 and CDR2: SGHRS and YFSETQ. Trimming took 0 bases from V and 2 from J, leaving 13 bases between them. This CDR3 has 16 residues. The CDR3 region is CASSLAWRPVTDTQYF. The CDR3 bases are TGCGCCAGCAGCTTGGCATGGAGGCCCGTCACAGATACGCAGTATTTT. The whole variable domain, remainder taken from reference TRBV5-1 and TRBJ2-3, is KAGVTQTPRYLIKTRGQQVTLSCSPISGHRSVSWYQQTPGQGLQFLFEYFSETQRNKGNFPGRFSGRQFSNSRSEMNVSTLELGDSALYLCASSLAWRPVTDTQYFGPGTRLTVL.

The CDR3: CASSTTDRGEQFF. As DNA, the CDR3 is TGTGCCAGCAGCACCACCGACCGGGGTGAGCAGTTCTTC. V gene TRBV12-3 or TRBV12-4 combines with J gene TRBJ2-1; D perhaps matches TRBD2 (5 bases). The CDR3 sequence is 13 residues long. The germline V and J ends were trimmed by 6 bases and 9 bases, with 15 bases remaining between them.

This chain connects TRBV28 to TRBJ1-1, with 7 bases that match TRBD1. The CDR3 is 15 amino acids. With V trimmed by 5 bases and J by 0 bases, 6 bases remained unmatched. Germline V gene data show CDR1 as MDHEN and CDR2 as SYDVKM. The CDR3 region is CASSTSGTVNTEAFF. CDR3 in DNA: TGTGCCAGCAGTACCTCCGGGACAGTGAACACTGAAGCTTTCTTT.